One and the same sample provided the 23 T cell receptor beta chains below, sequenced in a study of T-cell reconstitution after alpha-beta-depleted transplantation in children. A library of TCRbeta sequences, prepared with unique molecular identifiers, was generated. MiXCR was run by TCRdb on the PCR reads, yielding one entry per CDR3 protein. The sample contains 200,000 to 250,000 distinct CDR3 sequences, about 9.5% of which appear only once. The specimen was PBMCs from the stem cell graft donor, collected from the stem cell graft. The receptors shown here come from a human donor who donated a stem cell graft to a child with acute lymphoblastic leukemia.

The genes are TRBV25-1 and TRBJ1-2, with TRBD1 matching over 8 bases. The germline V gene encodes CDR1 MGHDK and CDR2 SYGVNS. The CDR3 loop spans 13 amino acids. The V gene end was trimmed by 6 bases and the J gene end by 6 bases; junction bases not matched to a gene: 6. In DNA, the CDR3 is TGTGCCAGCAGCGGACAGGGCCTAAATGGCTACACCTTC. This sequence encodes CASSGQGLNGYTF.

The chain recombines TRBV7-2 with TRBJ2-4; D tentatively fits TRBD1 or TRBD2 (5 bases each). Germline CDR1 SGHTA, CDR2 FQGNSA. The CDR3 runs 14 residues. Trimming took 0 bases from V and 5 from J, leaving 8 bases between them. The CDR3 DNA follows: TGTGCCAGCAGCTTAGCGGGGGTGCAAAACATTCAGTACTTC. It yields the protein CASSLAGVQNIQYF. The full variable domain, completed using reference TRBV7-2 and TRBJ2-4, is GAGVSQSPSNKVTEKGKDVELRCDPISGHTALYWYRQSLGQGLEFLIYFQGNSAPDKSGLPSDRFSAERTGGSVSTLTIQRTQQEDSAVYLCASSLAGVQNIQYFGAGTRLSVL.

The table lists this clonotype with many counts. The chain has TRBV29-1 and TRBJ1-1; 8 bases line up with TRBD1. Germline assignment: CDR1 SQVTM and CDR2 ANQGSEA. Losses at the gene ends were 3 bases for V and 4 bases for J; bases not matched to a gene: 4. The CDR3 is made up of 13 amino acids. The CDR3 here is CSVDQGASTEAFF. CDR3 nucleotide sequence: TGCAGCGTTGACCAGGGGGCCAGCACTGAAGCTTTCTTT. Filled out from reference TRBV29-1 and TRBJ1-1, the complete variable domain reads SAVISQKPSRDICQRGTSLTIQCQVDSQVTMMFWYRQQPGQSLTLIATANQGSEATYESGFVIDKFPISRPNLTFSTLTVSNMSPEDSSIYLCSVDQGASTEAFFGQGTRLTVV.

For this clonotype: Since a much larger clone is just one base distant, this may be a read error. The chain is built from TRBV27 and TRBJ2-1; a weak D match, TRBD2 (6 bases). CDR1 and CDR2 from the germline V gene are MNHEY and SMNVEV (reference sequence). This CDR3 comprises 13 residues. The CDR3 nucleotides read TGTGCCACCAGTTTGGGACTGCACAATGAGCAGTTCTTC. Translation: CATSLGLHNEQFF.

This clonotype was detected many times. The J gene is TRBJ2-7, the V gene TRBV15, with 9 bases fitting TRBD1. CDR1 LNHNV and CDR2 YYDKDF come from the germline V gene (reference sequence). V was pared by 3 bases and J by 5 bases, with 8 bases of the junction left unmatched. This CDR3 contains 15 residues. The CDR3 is CATSRYGQGLNEQYF. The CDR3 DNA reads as TGTGCCACCAGCAGGTACGGACAGGGGTTAAACGAGCAGTACTTC.

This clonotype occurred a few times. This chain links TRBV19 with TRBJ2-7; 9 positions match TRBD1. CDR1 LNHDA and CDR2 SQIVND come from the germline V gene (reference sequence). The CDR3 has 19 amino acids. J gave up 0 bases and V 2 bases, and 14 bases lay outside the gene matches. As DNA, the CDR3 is TGTGCCAGTAGTATACCTCCGGGACAGGGTGGTGGTGGCTCCTACGAGCAGTACTTC. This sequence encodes CASSIPPGQGGGGSYEQYF.

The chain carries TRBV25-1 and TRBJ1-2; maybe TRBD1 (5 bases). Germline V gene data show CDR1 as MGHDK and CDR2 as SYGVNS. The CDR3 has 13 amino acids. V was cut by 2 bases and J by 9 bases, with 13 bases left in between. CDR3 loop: CASSEAGRDRYTF. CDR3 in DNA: TGTGCCAGCAGTGAAGCTGGCAGGGATCGCTACACCTTC.

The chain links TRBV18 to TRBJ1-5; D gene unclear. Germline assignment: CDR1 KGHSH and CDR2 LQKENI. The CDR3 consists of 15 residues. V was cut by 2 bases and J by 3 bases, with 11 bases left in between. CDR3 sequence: CASSPGPAPNQPQHF. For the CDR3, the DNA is TGTGCCAGCTCACCAGGACCAGCCCCCAATCAGCCCCAGCATTTT.

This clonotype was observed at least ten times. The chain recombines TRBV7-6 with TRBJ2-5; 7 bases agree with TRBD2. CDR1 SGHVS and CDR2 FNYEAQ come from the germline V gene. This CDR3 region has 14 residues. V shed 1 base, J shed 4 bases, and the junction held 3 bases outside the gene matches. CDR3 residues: CASSLVPSGETQYF. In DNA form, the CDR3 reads TGTGCCAGCAGCTTAGTTCCTAGCGGAGAGACCCAGTACTTC.

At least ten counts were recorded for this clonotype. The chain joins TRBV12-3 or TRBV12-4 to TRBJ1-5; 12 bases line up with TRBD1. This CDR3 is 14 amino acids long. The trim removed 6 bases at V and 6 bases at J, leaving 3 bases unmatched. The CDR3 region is CASSRDRGLQPQHF. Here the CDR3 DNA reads TGTGCCAGCAGCAGGGACAGGGGGCTTCAGCCCCAGCATTTT.

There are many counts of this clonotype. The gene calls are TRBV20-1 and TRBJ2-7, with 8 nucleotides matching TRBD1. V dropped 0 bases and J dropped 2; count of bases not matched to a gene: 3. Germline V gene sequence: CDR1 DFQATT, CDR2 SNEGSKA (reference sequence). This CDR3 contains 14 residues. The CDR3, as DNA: TGCAGTGCTAGAGATTCAGGGGGCGCCTACGAGCAGTACTTC. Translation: CSARDSGGAYEQYF.

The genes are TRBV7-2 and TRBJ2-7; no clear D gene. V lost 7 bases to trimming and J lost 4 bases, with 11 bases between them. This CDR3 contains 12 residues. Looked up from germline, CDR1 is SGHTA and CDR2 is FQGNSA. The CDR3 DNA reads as TGTGCCAGCACCTCAGACTCGTACGAGCAGTACTTC. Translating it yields CASTSDSYEQYF. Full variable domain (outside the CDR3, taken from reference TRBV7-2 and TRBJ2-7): GAGVSQSPSNKVTEKGKDVELRCDPISGHTALYWYRQSLGQGLEFLIYFQGNSAPDKSGLPSDRFSAERTGGSVSTLTIQRTQQEDSAVYLCASTSDSYEQYFGPGTRLTVT.

CDR3 protein: CASSPLTGDTEAFF. The CDR3 DNA is TGTGCCAGCTCACCACTAACAGGAGACACTGAAGCTTTCTTT. V and J are TRBV18 and TRBJ1-1, with D perhaps TRBD1 (5 bases). Germline CDR1 and CDR2: KGHSH and LQKENI. Trimming stripped 1 base from V and 3 bases from J, with 9 bases between. The CDR3 extends over 14 amino acids.

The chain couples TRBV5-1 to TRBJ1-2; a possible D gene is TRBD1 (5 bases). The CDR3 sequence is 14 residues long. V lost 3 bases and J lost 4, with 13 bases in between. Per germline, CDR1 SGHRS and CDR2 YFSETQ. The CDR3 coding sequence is TGCGCCAGCAGCTCAACGGGGGGGGTCTATGGCTACACCTTC. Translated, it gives CASSSTGGVYGYTF.

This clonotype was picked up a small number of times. CDR3 loop: CAWSVPGGSGNTIYF. The CDR3 bases are TGTGCCTGGAGTGTACCTGGGGGATCTGGAAACACCATATATTTT. The chain links TRBV30 to TRBJ1-3; tentative D call: TRBD1 (5 bases). V shed 0 bases and J shed 1 base, with 10 bases lying between them. CDR1 and CDR2 (germline): GTSNPN, SVGIG (reference sequence). The CDR3 contains 15 residues.

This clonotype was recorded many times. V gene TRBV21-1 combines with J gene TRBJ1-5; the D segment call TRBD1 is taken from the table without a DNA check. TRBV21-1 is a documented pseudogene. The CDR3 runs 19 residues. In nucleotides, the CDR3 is TGTGCCAGCATCATGACAGGCCCCAACGGGCTTTTTAGCAATCAGCCCCAGCATTTT. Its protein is CASIMTGPNGLFSNQPQHF.

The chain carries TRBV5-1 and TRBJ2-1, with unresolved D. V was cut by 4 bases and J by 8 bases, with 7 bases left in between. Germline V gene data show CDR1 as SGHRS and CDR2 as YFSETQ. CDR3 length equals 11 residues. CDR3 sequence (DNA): TGCGCCAGCAGCCTTCAACATGAGCAGTTCTTC. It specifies CASSLQHEQFF.

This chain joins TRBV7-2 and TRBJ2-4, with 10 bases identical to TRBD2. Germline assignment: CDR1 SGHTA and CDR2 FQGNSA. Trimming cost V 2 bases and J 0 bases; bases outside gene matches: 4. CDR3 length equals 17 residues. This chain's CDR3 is CASSLLGLAVAKNIQYF. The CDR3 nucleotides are TGTGCCAGCAGCTTACTCGGACTAGCGGTAGCCAAAAACATTCAGTACTTC.

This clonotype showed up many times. CDR3 bases: TGTGCCAGCACTTGGGTTTACGAGCAGTACTTC. This codes for CASTWVYEQYF. The chain is built from TRBV2 and TRBJ2-7; D ambiguous. CDR3 length: 11 residues. V gave up 7 bases and J gave up 4 bases, with 8 bases separating them. Germline V gives CDR1 SNHLY, CDR2 FYNNEI.

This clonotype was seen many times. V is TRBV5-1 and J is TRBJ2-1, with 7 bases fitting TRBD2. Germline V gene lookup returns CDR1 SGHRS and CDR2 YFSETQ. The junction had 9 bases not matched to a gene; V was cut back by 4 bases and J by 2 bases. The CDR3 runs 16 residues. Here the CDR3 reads CASSPQWGGTYNEQFF. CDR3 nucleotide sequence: TGCGCCAGCAGCCCCCAGTGGGGGGGTACCTACAATGAGCAGTTCTTC.

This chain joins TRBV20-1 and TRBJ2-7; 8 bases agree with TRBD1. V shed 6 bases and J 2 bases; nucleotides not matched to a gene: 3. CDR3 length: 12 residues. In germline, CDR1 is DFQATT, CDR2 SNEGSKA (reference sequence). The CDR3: CSAKQGAYEQYF. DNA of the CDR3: TGCAGTGCCAAACAGGGGGCCTACGAGCAGTACTTC.

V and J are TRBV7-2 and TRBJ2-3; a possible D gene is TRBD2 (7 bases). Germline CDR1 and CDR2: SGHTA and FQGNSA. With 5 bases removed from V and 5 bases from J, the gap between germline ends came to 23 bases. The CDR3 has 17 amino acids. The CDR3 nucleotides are TGTGCCAGCAGCCAAACAACCACGGGGGGCCAACAAGATACGCAGTATTTT. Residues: CASSQTTTGGQQDTQYF.

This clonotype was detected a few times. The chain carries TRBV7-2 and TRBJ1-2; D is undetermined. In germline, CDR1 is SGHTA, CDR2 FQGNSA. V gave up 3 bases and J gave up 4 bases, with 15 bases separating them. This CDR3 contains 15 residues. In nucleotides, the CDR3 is TGTGCCAGCAGCTTGAGTGGTGGCAGGCTCTATGGCTACACCTTC. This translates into CASSLSGGRLYGYTF.